Sequencing of this T cell receptor (beta chain) was carried out in a study of identical twins. Findings and caveats of the study: Partly confounded zero-insertion analyses could result from invariant MAIT and iNKT cells. Out-of-frame alpha sequences common to twins exhibited a surplus of low generation probability. Out-of-frame beta chain sequences displayed weaker excess sharing between twins. Beta clonotypes that were abundant in cord blood contained fewer insertions, a pattern absent from memory repertoires.

TCRdb used MiXCR to reprocess the 5' RACE reads, holding one entry per CDR3 protein. This table holds around 1.7 million distinct CDR3 sequences, 25% to 35% found once. As to this clonotype: Its cognate antigen is unknown.

This CDR3 region has 15 residues. Germline values: CDR1 SGHDN, CDR2 FVKESK. V was shortened by 3 bases and J by 1 base, with 7 bases between the two germline ends. The chain uses TRBV14 and TRBJ1-6; D possibly corresponds to TRBD1 (5 bases). This TCR derives from a newborn girl in good health. Sequencing used cord blood. This CDR3 is CASSQGLSYNSPLHF. The CDR3 nucleotides read TGTGCCAGCAGCCAGGGGCTTTCCTATAATTCACCCCTCCACTTT.